The 26 T cell receptor beta chains given below trace back to one sample, sequenced in a study of cytomegalovirus exposure and HLA in healthy donors. PCR primers comprised 60 Vbeta and 13 Jbeta primers. Produced via immunoSEQ multiplex PCR; TCRdb's table is partial and in-frame only. In the table there are approximately 190,000 clones, 82% of which are singletons. Specimen: PBMCs. The receptors shown here come from a woman aged 18-29 years in good health and CMV-seronegative.

Comment on this clone: One junction end does not reproduce the germline sequence, and a read error may be involved. The chain has TRBV7-9 and TRBJ1-1; D uncertain. Germline values: CDR1 SEHNR, CDR2 FQNEAQ (reference sequence). This CDR3 region has 12 residues. This CDR3 reads CSSSLATGEAFF. CDR3 nucleotide sequence: TGTTCCAGCAGCTTAGCGACGGGAGAAGCTTTCTTT.

A single count supports this clone. The gene calls are TRBV19 and TRBJ1-2, with 12 positions matching TRBD1. The CDR3 sequence is 18 residues long. V lost 6 bases to trimming and J lost 1 base; unmatched junction nucleotides: 12. The germline CDR1 and CDR2 sequences are LNHDA and SQIVND (reference sequence). This chain's CDR3 is CASRNLGTGGLVNYGYTF. The CDR3 DNA sequence: TGTGCCAGTAGGAACCTAGGGACAGGGGGCCTCGTTAACTATGGCTACACCTTC.

J is TRBJ2-7 and V is TRBV6-5; 10 positions match TRBD2. Germline V CDR1 and CDR2: MNHEY, SVGAGI. The V and J ends lost 3 bases and 7 bases, in that order; junction bases with no gene match: 6. This CDR3 has 14 residues. The CDR3 DNA sequence: TGTGCCAGCAGTTATCTAGCGGGAGTAAGTGAGCAGTACTTC. This gives the protein CASSYLAGVSEQYF.

The chain carries TRBV27 and TRBJ2-5; a weak D match, TRBD2 (6 bases). This CDR3 comprises 14 residues. Germline CDR1 reads MNHEY; CDR2 reads SMNVEV (reference sequence). V was clipped by 5 bases and J by 5 bases, with 15 bases between them. CDR3 sequence: CASSQGGEFETQYF. Here the CDR3 DNA reads TGTGCCAGCAGTCAAGGAGGGGAGTTCGAGACCCAGTACTTC.

The chain uses TRBV28 and TRBJ1-4, with a weak D call TRBD1 (5 bases). Per germline, CDR1 MDHEN and CDR2 SYDVKM. Trimming shortened V by 7 bases and J by 1 base, and 16 bases separated the two germline ends. The CDR3 has 16 residues. CDR3 in DNA: TGTGCCAGCAATAGCGGACAATCCCTAACTAATGAAAAACTGTTTTTT. Its translation is CASNSGQSLTNEKLFF.

The chain has TRBV7-9 and TRBJ1-5; D is possibly TRBD1 (6 bases). The CDR3 totals 18 residues. Germline values: CDR1 SEHNR, CDR2 FQNEAQ (reference sequence). Deletions cut 3 bases from V and 3 bases from J, with 21 bases between. Written as DNA, the CDR3 is TGTGCCAGCAGCTTCCCCCAGGGGTCAGTGGGTGACAATCAGCCCCAGCATTTT. Its translation: CASSFPQGSVGDNQPQHF. The whole variable domain, filled in from reference TRBV7-9 and TRBJ1-5, reads DTGVSQNPRHKITKRGQNVTFRCDPISEHNRLYWYRQTLGQGPEFLTYFQNEAQLEKSRLLSDRFSAERPKGSFSTLEIQRTEQGDSAMYLCASSFPQGSVGDNQPQHFGDGTRLSIL.

The V gene is TRBV27, the J gene TRBJ2-5; maybe TRBD2 (5 bases). Trimming removed 2 bases at V and 5 bases at J, with 9 bases between. This CDR3 is 13 amino acids long. CDR1 and CDR2 from the germline V gene are MNHEY and SMNVEV (reference sequence). The CDR3 protein is CASSLSRRETQYF. The CDR3 DNA reads TGTGCCAGCAGTTTAAGCCGGAGGGAGACCCAGTACTTC.

The chain recombines TRBV15 with TRBJ1-1; no reliable D call. The V gene lost 0 bases and the J gene lost 2 bases, with 10 bases spanning the gap. The CDR3 has 15 amino acids. The germline CDR1 and CDR2 sequences are LNHNV and YYDKDF (reference sequence). The CDR3 region is CATSRDRSPNTEAFF. CDR3 sequence (DNA): TGTGCCACCAGCAGAGATAGATCTCCTAACACTGAAGCTTTCTTT.

The rearrangement joins TRBV5-1 to TRBJ1-1; possibly TRBD1 for D (5 bases). The CDR3 runs to 15 residues. Germline CDR1 reads SGHRS; CDR2 reads YFSETQ. With 0 bases removed from V and 5 bases from J, the gap between germline ends came to 14 bases. CDR3: CASSLGHVGGTEAFF. The CDR3 DNA reads as TGCGCCAGCAGCTTGGGTCATGTGGGGGGGACTGAAGCTTTCTTT.

This clone occurred once. This chain joins TRBV7-9 and TRBJ2-3; 10 bases align to TRBD2. The CDR3 totals 18 residues. CDR1 is SEHNR and CDR2 is FQNEAQ in the germline V gene (reference sequence). V lost 1 base to trimming and J lost 0 bases; unmatched junction nucleotides: 7. The CDR3 bases are TGTGCCAGCAGCTTAGGAGCGGGAGGGCCGAGGAGCACAGATACGCAGTATTTT. Protein product: CASSLGAGGPRSTDTQYF.

This clone was recorded a few times. The chain couples TRBV23-1 to TRBJ2-7; D not certain. TRBV23-1 is sorted into the ORF group, with uncertain function. This CDR3 comprises 13 residues. Deletions cut 2 bases from V and 6 bases from J, with 11 bases between. The CDR3 coding sequence is TGCGCCAGCAGTCAAACTCCGTTTGGCGAGCAGTACTTC. Translating gives CASSQTPFGEQYF.

The genes are TRBV7-9 and TRBJ1-1; no definite D call. Germline CDR1 reads SEHNR; CDR2 reads FQNEAQ (reference sequence). CDR3 length equals 14 residues. V dropped 4 bases and J dropped 5 bases, with 14 bases sitting between them. The CDR3 here is CASSSTPPGTEAFF. CDR3 sequence (DNA): TGTGCCAGCAGCTCAACGCCTCCGGGGACTGAAGCTTTCTTT.

This clone has a handful of counts. Other nucleotide sequences from this sample produce the same CDR3. The genes are TRBV19 and TRBJ2-2; D is ambiguous. CDR1 and CDR2 (germline): LNHDA, SQIVND (reference sequence). V was clipped by 7 bases and J by 2 bases, with 5 bases between them. The CDR3 spans 12 residues. The CDR3 bases are TGTGCCAGTAATCTAAACACCGGGGAGCTGTTTTTT. This codes for CASNLNTGELFF.

The chain has TRBV6-5 and TRBJ2-1; D is unresolved. CDR1 and CDR2 (germline): MNHEY, SVGAGI. CDR3 length: 14 amino acids. The V and J ends lost 2 bases and 2 bases respectively, with 7 bases between them. CDR3 in DNA: TGTGCCAGCAGTTACCAACTTGCCTACAATGAGCAGTTCTTC. Translated, it gives CASSYQLAYNEQFF.

This chain joins TRBV18 and TRBJ2-1, with 13 bases matching TRBD2. The CDR3 covers 16 residues. V lost 4 bases to trimming and J lost 8 bases; unmatched junction nucleotides: 8. Germline V gene sequence: CDR1 KGHSH, CDR2 LQKENI. CDR3 nucleotide sequence: TGTGCCAGCTCACAAACCGGGACTAGCGGGACCGATGAGCAGTTCTTC. Its protein is CASSQTGTSGTDEQFF. The complete variable domain, with remaining parts taken from reference TRBV18 and TRBJ2-1, reads NAGVMQNPRHLVRRRGQEARLRCSPMKGHSHVYWYRQLPEEGLKFMVYLQKENIIDESGMPKERFSAEFPKEGPSILRIQQVVRGDSAAYFCASSQTGTSGTDEQFFGPGTRLTVL.

The rearrangement links TRBV5-8 to TRBJ2-3; TRBD1 aligns across 11 bases. This CDR3 is built from 15 residues. From germline, CDR1 is SGHTS and CDR2 YDEGEE. Unmatched junction bases numbered 3, after V lost 3 bases and J lost 3 bases. The CDR3 nucleotides read TGTGCCAGCAGCTCGGGACAGGGGGTGACAGATACGCAGTATTTT. It codes for CASSSGQGVTDTQYF.

The V call is TRBV9, the J call TRBJ2-1, with 8 bases fitting TRBD1. The germline gives CDR1 SGDLS, CDR2 YYNGEE. There are 16 residues in the CDR3. V gave up 4 bases and J gave up 7 bases; unmatched junction bases: 13. This CDR3 is CASSSQGQVGKNEQFF. DNA for the CDR3: TGTGCCAGCAGCTCCCAGGGACAGGTAGGAAAAAATGAGCAGTTCTTC.

The chain links TRBV15 to TRBJ1-1, with D tentatively TRBD1 (5 bases). Germline CDR1 and CDR2: LNHNV and YYDKDF (reference sequence). The CDR3 extends over 14 amino acids. Trimming left V 6 bases short and J 0 bases short, with 11 bases between. CDR3 residues: CATRDRGMNTEAFF. CDR3 in DNA: TGTGCCACCAGAGACAGAGGTATGAACACTGAAGCTTTCTTT.

The chain links TRBV12-2 to TRBJ2-5; TRBD1 is the table's D call, not checked against the DNA. TRBV12-2 represents a pseudogene. The CDR3 covers 16 residues. The CDR3 region is CASRLATGQGAETQYF. The CDR3 DNA reads as TGTGCAAGTCGCTTAGCTACGGGACAGGGCGCCGAGACCCAGTACTTC.

This clone was counted a single time. The CDR3 region has the DNA TGTGCCAGCAGTTTAGCCCGAACTGGTAGGCGGTCCTACAATGAGCAGTTCTTC. Protein product: CASSLARTGRRSYNEQFF. The chain is built from TRBV27 and TRBJ2-1; no reliable D call. In germline, CDR1 is MNHEY, CDR2 SMNVEV (reference sequence). Trimming removed 2 bases at V and 1 base at J, with 18 bases between. This CDR3 contains 18 residues.

V gene TRBV15 combines with J gene TRBJ2-1, with D perhaps TRBD1 (6 bases). The CDR3 runs to 17 residues. V was clipped by 0 bases and J by 2 bases, with 14 bases between them. CDR1 and CDR2 from the germline V gene are LNHNV and YYDKDF (reference sequence). Here the CDR3 reads CATSREKGGDPYNEQFF. CDR3 DNA sequence: TGTGCCACCAGCAGAGAGAAAGGGGGTGATCCCTACAATGAGCAGTTCTTC. The full variable domain, in which reference TRBV15 and TRBJ2-1 provide the parts outside the CDR3, is DAMVIQNPRYQVTQFGKPVTLSCSQTLNHNVMYWYQQKSSQAPKLLFHYYDKDFNNEADTPDNFQSRRPNTSFCFLDIRSPGLGDTAMYLCATSREKGGDPYNEQFFGPGTRLTVL.

This clone was seen a handful of times. The chain has TRBV21-1 and TRBJ2-7; the table's D gene call, TRBD2, was not cross checked with the DNA. TRBV21-1 is a pseudogene locus. The CDR3 is made up of 15 amino acids. This chain's CDR3 is CASSPPGGAWDEQYF. As DNA, the CDR3 is TGTGCCAGCAGCCCCCCGGGGGGGGCTTGGGACGAGCAGTACTTC.

V and J are TRBV2 and TRBJ2-1; TRBD2 matches at 7 bases. Per the germline V gene, CDR1 is SNHLY and CDR2 is FYNNEI. This CDR3 has 15 amino acids. With V trimmed by 7 bases and J by 1 base, 7 bases remained unmatched. The CDR3 region is CASKRLAKSYNEQFF. CDR3 bases: TGTGCCAGCAAAAGACTAGCTAAATCCTACAATGAGCAGTTCTTC.

The J gene is TRBJ2-5, the V gene TRBV7-6, with a possible D match to TRBD1 (6 bases). V shed 5 bases and J shed 9 bases, with 16 bases lying between them. The CDR3 runs 13 residues. Germline CDR1 SGHVS, CDR2 FNYEAQ. DNA of the CDR3: TGTGCCAGCAGCACCCAGGGGCCCGGGGCCCAGTACTTC. Its protein is CASSTQGPGAQYF.

The V and J genes are TRBV5-8 and TRBJ2-5; D is possibly TRBD1 (6 bases). The CDR3 is 14 residues long. Germline V CDR1 and CDR2: SGHTS, YDEGEE. V lost 5 bases to trimming and J lost 0 bases, with 11 bases between them. CDR3 coding DNA: TGTGCCAGCAGTTCACAGGGTTACCAAGAGACCCAGTACTTC. Encoded protein: CASSSQGYQETQYF.

The chain has TRBV29-1 and TRBJ2-7; no firm D call. Trimming took off 1 base at V and 0 bases at J, with 10 bases between the two ends. Germline V CDR1 and CDR2: SQVTM, ANQGSEA. CDR3 length equals 14 residues. The DNA of the CDR3 is TGCAGCGTTGAAGTGCCGGCTAGCTCCTACGAGCAGTACTTC. Its protein product is CSVEVPASSYEQYF.